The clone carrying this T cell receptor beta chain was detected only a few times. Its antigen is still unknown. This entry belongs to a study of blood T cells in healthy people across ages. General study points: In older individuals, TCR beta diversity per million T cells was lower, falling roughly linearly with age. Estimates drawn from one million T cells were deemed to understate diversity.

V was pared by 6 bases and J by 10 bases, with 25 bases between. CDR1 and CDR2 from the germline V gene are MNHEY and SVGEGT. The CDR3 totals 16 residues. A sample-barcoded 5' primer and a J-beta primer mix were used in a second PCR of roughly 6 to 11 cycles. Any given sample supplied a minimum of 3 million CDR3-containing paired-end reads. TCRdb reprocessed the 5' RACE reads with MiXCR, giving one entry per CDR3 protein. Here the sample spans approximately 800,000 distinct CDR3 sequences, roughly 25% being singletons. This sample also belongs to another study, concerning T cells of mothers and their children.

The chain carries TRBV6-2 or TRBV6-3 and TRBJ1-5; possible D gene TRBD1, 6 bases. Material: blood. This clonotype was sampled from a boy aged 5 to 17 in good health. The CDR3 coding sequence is TGTGCCAGCAGGAACCACAAGACAGGTATCGCGGGACCCCAGCATTTT. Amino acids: CASRNHKTGIAGPQHF.